The 31 T cell receptor beta chains presented below share a single source sample, sequenced in a study of tumor-infiltrating lymphocytes in oesophageal squamous cell carcinoma. TCRdb re-derived calls from the PCR reads in MiXCR, one entry per CDR3 protein. The sample contains roughly 6,800 distinct CDR3 sequences, about 14% of which appear only once. Source material: esophageal tumor tissue. The receptors come from a male donor with esophageal squamous cell carcinoma.

This clonotype has ten or more counts. The chain couples TRBV6-1 to TRBJ2-5; D is uncertain. Germline values: CDR1 MNHNS, CDR2 SASEGT. Trimming took off 8 bases at V and 3 bases at J, with 10 bases between the two ends. The CDR3 is made up of 12 amino acids. CDR3 region: CASPATKETQYF. The DNA of the CDR3 is TGTGCCAGCCCCGCCACCAAAGAGACCCAGTACTTC.

A remark on this clonotype: Given a much more abundant clone one base away, this may be a read error. The CDR3 coding sequence is TGTGCCAGCAGCTTAGATTTTTCCGGGGAGCTGTATTTT. This gives the protein CASSLDFSGELYF. The rearrangement links TRBV11-3 to TRBJ2-3, with D perhaps matching TRBD2 (5 bases). Trimming removed 0 bases from V and 14 bases from J, with 15 bases in between. The CDR3 is made up of 13 amino acids. CDR1 is SGHNT and CDR2 is YENEEA in the germline V gene. Supplemented by reference TRBV11-3 and TRBJ2-3, the full variable domain reads EAGVVQSPRYKIIEKKQPVAFWCNPISGHNTLYWYLQNLGQGPELLIRYENEEAVDDSQLPKDRFSAERLKGVDSTLKIQPAELGDSAVYLCASSLDFSGELYFGPGTRLTVL.

This clonotype was detected a few times. This rearrangement joins TRBV19 to TRBJ2-3; unclear D gene. The J call may not be correct, given that the DNA end is closer to TRBJ2-7. The CDR3 is 12 residues long. Germline lookup yields CDR1 LNHDA and CDR2 SQIVND (reference sequence). This CDR3 is CASSNAVGEQYF. The CDR3, as DNA: TGTGCCAGTAGTAACGCGGTGGGCGAGCAGTACTTC.

Comments on this clonotype: The conserved final phenylalanine or tryptophan is absent from the CDR3, which likely points to a read error. Because the CDR3's place on the DNA is in doubt, the DNA is left out and the CDR3 is given as listed by TCRdb. The genes are TRBV7-6 and TRBJ2-7; the D call in the table, TRBD2, was not verified against the DNA. CDR1 and CDR2 (germline): SGHVS, FNYEAQ. The CDR3 is 18 amino acids long, termini counted. CDR3 sequence: CASSLESGYSYNEQFFGS.

This clonotype was seen just once. A read error may account for a junction end that differs from germline. This CDR3 reads CRLENTEAFF. The CDR3 DNA reads as TGCAGGCTGGAAAACACTGAAGCTTTCTTC. The chain couples TRBV20-1 to TRBJ2-5; unclear D gene. The V gene's germline CDR1 is DFQATT and CDR2 SNEGSKA (reference sequence). This CDR3 has 10 amino acids.

This clonotype was observed a handful of times. This is likely a read error, given that the CDR3 carries no conserved phenylalanine or tryptophan at its end. No DNA is shown, since the ends of the CDR3 on it are uncertain; the CDR3 is the one TCRdb lists. V is TRBV5-4 and J is TRBJ2-7; TRBD2, the table's D call, lacks a check against the DNA. CDR1 and CDR2 from the germline V gene are SGHNT and YYREEE (reference sequence). The CDR3 comprises 8 residues, both ends counted. CDR3 in amino acids: CASSPLAG.

Details on this clonotype: The limits of the CDR3 on the DNA are not certain, so only TCRdb's listed CDR3 is given. V usage is TRBV4-2 and J usage is TRBJ2-4; the table's D call of TRBD1 was not tested on the DNA. The germline CDR1 and CDR2 sequences are LGHNA and YNFKEQ. Both ends counted, the CDR3 spans 15 residues. CDR3 region: CASTQFGKSGYTFGF.

This clonotype counts as large (0.1 to 1%). The rearrangement joins TRBV7-2 to TRBJ1-5, with 9 bases that match TRBD1. This CDR3 is 13 amino acids long. The V gene's germline CDR1 is SGHTA and CDR2 FQGNSA. V dropped 8 bases and J dropped 5; count of bases not matched to a gene: 4. The CDR3 here is CASGDRVDQPQHF. The DNA of the CDR3 is TGTGCCAGCGGGGACAGGGTAGATCAGCCCCAGCATTTT.

Of note for this clonotype: The conserved final phenylalanine or tryptophan is absent from the CDR3, which likely points to a read error. The DNA is left out, because the CDR3 cannot be placed on it with certainty; the CDR3 is given as TCRdb lists it. The chain uses TRBV7-2 and TRBJ2-1; the table gives TRBD2 as D, unverified against the DNA. The CDR3 region is 18 residues in length, termini included. Germline V CDR1 and CDR2: SGHTA, FQGNSA. The CDR3 spells CASSSRSLSGGSPLHFGS.

This clonotype was detected ten times or more. A junction boundary mismatches the germline segment, possibly from a read error. The genes are TRBV6-4 and TRBJ1-2, with 7 bases that match TRBD1. The CDR3 has 14 residues. Looked up from germline, CDR1 is MRHNA and CDR2 is SNTAGT. Here the CDR3 reads CASNDRVYGYGYTF. DNA of the CDR3: TGTGCCAGCAATGACAGGGTTTATGGCTATGGCTACACCTTC.

With respect to this clonotype: No conserved phenylalanine or tryptophan ends this CDR3, so it is likely a read error. The DNA is omitted, as the CDR3 cannot be located on it reliably, and the CDR3 follows TCRdb's listing. The rearrangement joins TRBV12-3 or TRBV12-4 to TRBJ2-7; the table's D call, TRBD2, has no DNA check behind it. The CDR3 region is 16 residues in length, termini included. CDR3 protein: CASRRTGPDYGYTFGS.

There are many counts of this clonotype. V usage is TRBV6-1 and J usage is TRBJ2-7; maybe TRBD2 (5 bases). The CDR3 contains 13 residues. Trimming cost V 5 bases and J 6 bases, with 14 bases left between them. Per germline, CDR1 MNHNS and CDR2 SASEGT. CDR3 bases: TGTGCCAGCAGTTCCGGGGATGGTGGCGAGCAGTACTTC. This translates into CASSSGDGGEQYF.

This clonotype was picked up a small number of times. The V gene is TRBV5-6, the J gene TRBJ1-2, with 8 bases matching TRBD1. After removal of 6 bases from V and 5 bases from J, the junction contained 6 bases not matched to a gene. Germline CDR1 SGHDT, CDR2 YYEEEE. The CDR3 length is 13 residues. The CDR3 bases are TGTGCCAGCACCGCGGGACAGGAATATGGCTACACCTTC. Its translation: CASTAGQEYGYTF. Full variable domain (outside the CDR3, taken from reference TRBV5-6 and TRBJ1-2): DAGVTQSPTHLIKTRGQQVTLRCSPKSGHDTVSWYQQALGQGPQFIFQYYEEEERQRGNFPDRFSGHQFPNYSSELNVNALLLGDSALYLCASTAGQEYGYTFGSGTRLTVV.

Ten or more counts support this clonotype. This chain uses TRBV27 with TRBJ2-7; 8 nucleotides match TRBD2. The V and J ends lost 6 bases and 4 bases, in that order; junction bases with no gene match: 8. CDR3 size: 14 residues. Germline values: CDR1 MNHEY, CDR2 SMNVEV (reference sequence). The CDR3, as DNA: TGTGCCAGCAGCCAAATAGCGGGACCATACGAGCAGTACTTC. Translation: CASSQIAGPYEQYF.

The chain recombines TRBV6-6 with TRBJ1-3; 7 bases agree with TRBD1. The CDR3 is made up of 16 amino acids. V lost 4 bases and J lost 0; bases outside the gene matches: 6. Germline lookup yields CDR1 MNHNY and CDR2 SVGAGI (reference sequence). CDR3 sequence reads: CASSFRGMSSGNTIYF. CDR3 in DNA: TGTGCCAGCAGTTTCAGGGGGATGAGCTCTGGAAACACCATATATTTT.

This clonotype was detected only a few times. This likely comes from a read error, as the CDR3 has no conserved phenylalanine or tryptophan at its end. The DNA is omitted, as the CDR3 cannot be located on it reliably, and the CDR3 follows TCRdb's listing. This rearrangement joins TRBV7-2 to TRBJ2-7. Germline V gene data show CDR1 as SGHTA and CDR2 as FQGNSA. Inclusive of both ends, the CDR3 amounts to 16 amino acids. CDR3 loop: CASSEDDINYGYTFGS.

The table lists this clonotype with many counts. For the CDR3, the DNA is TGTGCCACCAGTGGGGCAGGGAATTATGGCTACACCTTC. Amino acids: CATSGAGNYGYTF. The J gene is TRBJ1-2, the V gene TRBV24-1, with D perhaps matching TRBD1 (5 bases). The CDR3 has 13 residues. Looked up from germline, CDR1 is KGHDR and CDR2 is SFDVKD. Trimming took 5 bases from V and 5 from J, leaving 11 bases between them.

The rearrangement uses TRBV3-1 and TRBJ2-1; 8 nucleotides agree with TRBD1. The J call may not be correct, given that the DNA end is closer to TRBJ2-7. The CDR3 is 13 residues long. The germline gives CDR1 LGHDT, CDR2 YNNKEL (reference sequence). The CDR3 DNA follows: TGTGCCAGCAGCCCCGGGACAGGCCTCGAGCAGTACTTC. Translation: CASSPGTGLEQYF.

This clonotype was recorded at least ten times. The chain combines TRBV12-3 or TRBV12-4 with TRBJ2-3; maybe TRBD2 (5 bases). This CDR3 is built from 17 residues. Trimming shortened V by 3 bases and J by 0 bases, and 16 bases separated the two germline ends. The chain's CDR3 is CASSFRLARASTDTQYF. In DNA, the CDR3 is TGTGCCAGCAGTTTTCGTCTAGCACGAGCTAGCACAGATACGCAGTATTTT.

By sample share, this clonotype is medium-sized. The junction does not match germline at one end; this may be a read error. V gene TRBV6-1 combines with J gene TRBJ2-3, with D hard to call. The CDR3 runs 13 residues. Germline V gives CDR1 MNHNS, CDR2 SASEGT. The CDR3 region has the DNA TGTGCCAGCAGTGAAGTTTACGGGCGTGAAGGGAATTTT. It translates to CASSEVYGREGNF.

This clonotype was picked up many times. The chain has TRBV6-2 or TRBV6-3 and TRBJ1-5, with no clear D. Germline CDR1 and CDR2: MNHEY and SVGEGT. Trimming removed 1 base at V and 3 bases at J, with 13 bases between. This CDR3 spans 16 amino acids. CDR3 coding DNA: TGTGCCAGCAGTTACTTGTCTCAACCCACCAATCAGCCCCAGCATTTT. It yields the protein CASSYLSQPTNQPQHF.

Many counts were recorded for this clonotype. CDR3 amino acids: CASSFRTGHNYGYTF. DNA of the CDR3: TGTGCCAGCAGCTTCCGGACAGGGCATAACTATGGCTACACCTTC. The rearrangement joins TRBV12-3 or TRBV12-4 to TRBJ1-2; 8 bases are a match to TRBD1. The CDR3 is 15 residues long. After removal of 6 bases from V and 1 base from J, the junction contained 7 bases not matched to a gene.

The V and J genes are TRBV20-1 and TRBJ2-6; D is ambiguous. The end of the DNA aligns better with TRBJ2-1, so the J call may be wrong. Germline V gives CDR1 DFQATT, CDR2 SNEGSKA (reference sequence). The CDR3 covers 12 residues. CDR3 nucleotide sequence: TGCAGTGCTGCGTTTGGGCTGGAGACCCAGTTCTTC. Its translation is CSAAFGLETQFF.

V gene TRBV3-1 combines with J gene TRBJ2-5; 8 bases are shared with TRBD1. Germline V lookup: CDR1 LGHDT, CDR2 YNNKEL (reference sequence). V trimming: 3 bases; J trimming: 2 bases; junction bases outside the gene matches: 5. This CDR3 is 15 amino acids long. The CDR3, as DNA: TGTGCCAGCAGCCAGACGGGGACAGGTCAAGAGACCCAGTACTTC. Translated: CASSQTGTGQETQYF.

Sample share makes this clonotype medium-sized (0.01 to 0.1%). The V and J genes are TRBV5-1 and TRBJ2-3; D unclear. Trimming left V 0 bases short and J 4 bases short, with 3 bases between. Germline V CDR1 and CDR2: SGHRS, YFSETQ. CDR3 length: 12 amino acids. The CDR3 reads CASSLAPDTQYF. For the CDR3, the DNA is TGCGCCAGCAGCTTGGCTCCAGATACGCAGTATTTT.

By sample share, this clonotype is large. The chain is built from TRBV6-1 and TRBJ2-5, with 8 bases lining up with TRBD2. CDR3 length: 12 amino acids. CDR1 and CDR2 (germline): MNHNS, SASEGT. Trimming removed 8 bases from V and 5 bases from J; junction bases left unmatched: 4. CDR3 DNA sequence: TGTGCCAGCCTTGAGCGGGGGGAGACCCAGTACTTC. Residues: CASLERGETQYF.

By proportion, this clonotype is medium-sized. V and J are TRBV6-1 and TRBJ2-5; 8 bases fit TRBD1. Trimming cost V 0 bases and J 6 bases; bases outside gene matches: 6. The germline gives CDR1 MNHNS, CDR2 SASEGT. The CDR3 is made up of 15 amino acids. CDR3 amino acids: CASSEAQGAGKTQYF. The CDR3 DNA reads as TGTGCCAGCAGTGAAGCGCAGGGGGCGGGAAAGACCCAGTACTTC.

At least ten counts were recorded for this clonotype. CDR3: CASSQEGSAYGYTF. In DNA, the CDR3 is TGCGCCAGCAGCCAAGAAGGGAGTGCCTATGGCTACACCTTC. The chain uses TRBV4-1 and TRBJ1-2, with no clear D. The CDR3 sequence is 14 residues long. The germline V and J ends were trimmed by 0 bases and 4 bases, with 9 bases remaining between them. The V gene's germline CDR1 is MGHRA and CDR2 YSYEKL.

The sample holds many counts of this clonotype. CDR3 in amino acids: CASSFAGNTEAFF. CDR3 bases: TGTGCCAGCAGTTTCGCCGGGAACACTGAAGCTTTCTTT. The chain has TRBV27 and TRBJ1-1; D call uncertain. Germline V gene data show CDR1 as MNHEY and CDR2 as SMNVEV (reference sequence). The V and J ends lost 3 bases and 1 base respectively, with 6 bases between them. This CDR3 spans 13 amino acids.

This clonotype is termed medium-sized (0.01 to 0.1%). This chain links TRBV6-1 with TRBJ1-1; D call uncertain. V was trimmed by 5 bases and J by 0 bases, leaving 4 bases between them. Looked up from germline, CDR1 is MNHNS and CDR2 is SASEGT. This CDR3 comprises 12 residues. CDR3 sequence reads: CASSLMNTEAFF. The CDR3 DNA is TGTGCCAGCAGTCTAATGAACACTGAAGCTTTCTTT.

This clonotype was counted a single time. This chain links TRBV18 with TRBJ1-1; D gene ambiguous. Germline V gene lookup returns CDR1 KGHSH and CDR2 LQKENI. Trimming shortened V by 3 bases and J by 4 bases, and 12 bases separated the two germline ends. This CDR3 is built from 14 residues. The CDR3 DNA is TGTGCCAGCTCACCTCTCCGGACCACCACTGAAGCTTTCTTT. Its protein is CASSPLRTTTEAFF.